The clone carrying this T cell receptor beta chain was counted ten times or more. The CDR3 is 14 amino acids. Looked up from germline, CDR1 is MNHEY and CDR2 is SVGAGI. V lost 6 bases and J 0 bases, leaving 9 bases between the germline ends. MiXCR, applied by TCRdb to the RT-PCR reads, yields one record per CDR3 protein. The repertoire holds about 700,000 distinct CDR3 sequences, with 12% to 15% as singletons. Sequenced material: memory CD4+ T cells from blood. The receptor comes from a female donor in good health, serving as a healthy control. V is TRBV6-5 and J is TRBJ2-1; D not resolved. In DNA form, the CDR3 reads TGTGCCAGCAGATCGGTGAGCTCCTACAATGAGCAGTTCTTC. Translated, it gives CASRSVSSYNEQFF.